What follows are 4 T cell receptor beta chains derived from one specimen sequenced in a study of CD8 T cells in ankylosing spondylitis. Using its own MiXCR run on the 5' RACE reads, TCRdb lists one record per CDR3 protein. Of 150,000 to 250,000 distinct CDR3 sequences listed, roughly 12% are singletons. The sequencing input was blood, either unsorted or a sorted T cell fraction (not recorded which). The receptor set was obtained from a male donor with ankylosing spondylitis or in good health (not recorded which).

The J gene is TRBJ2-7, the V gene TRBV12-3 or TRBV12-4; D is ambiguous. Trimming shortened V by 5 bases and J by 0 bases, and 5 bases separated the two germline ends. This CDR3 is built from 12 residues. Here the CDR3 reads CASSISSYEQYF. CDR3 bases: TGTGCCAGCAGTATAAGCTCCTACGAGCAGTACTTC.

The CDR3 sequence: CASSLDNSPLHF. CDR3 sequence (DNA): TGTGCCAGCAGCTTGGATAATTCACCCCTCCACTTT. This rearrangement joins TRBV7-9 to TRBJ1-6; D not resolved. The V end lost 3 bases, the J end lost 5 bases, and 2 bases lay between the germline ends. This CDR3 has 12 amino acids. The germline V gene has CDR1 SEHNR and CDR2 FQNEAQ (reference sequence). Drawing the rest from reference TRBV7-9 and TRBJ1-6, the complete variable domain is DTGVSQNPRHKITKRGQNVTFRCDPISEHNRLYWYRQTLGQGPEFLTYFQNEAQLEKSRLLSDRFSAERPKGSFSTLEIQRTEQGDSAMYLCASSLDNSPLHFGNGTRLTVT.

The rearrangement uses TRBV27 and TRBJ2-2; D is perhaps TRBD1 (5 bases). The CDR3 runs 13 residues. The germline V and J ends were trimmed by 2 bases and 4 bases, with 5 bases remaining between them. Germline CDR1 and CDR2: MNHEY and SMNVEV (reference sequence). CDR3 residues: CASSLQGTGELFF. The DNA for the CDR3 is TGTGCCAGCAGTTTACAGGGCACCGGGGAGCTGTTTTTT.

This clonotype was picked up many times. V is TRBV2 and J is TRBJ2-3; a weak D match, TRBD2 (5 bases). CDR3 size: 15 residues. The germline V gene encodes CDR1 SNHLY and CDR2 FYNNEI. Trimming cost V 7 bases and J 6 bases, with 20 bases left between them. CDR3 in amino acids: CASMRGEGQADTQYF. CDR3 sequence (DNA): TGTGCCAGCATGCGAGGTGAGGGCCAGGCGGATACGCAGTATTTT.